The T cell receptor beta chain under discussion was sequenced for a study of cytomegalovirus exposure and HLA in healthy donors. Study-level information: T cells numbering around 180 million yielded some 100 million unique TCR beta sequences in an earlier analysis. Regarding the study as a whole: In the analysis, some V segments, TRBV6-2 and TRBV6-3 included, were excluded as indistinguishable. What TCR beta sequences reportedly achieved was accurate prediction of HLA-A and HLA-B alleles in most subjects.

The PCR contained 60 Vbeta and 13 Jbeta primers. Data came from immunoSEQ multiplex PCR; TCRdb stores just in-frame clones and leaves some out. The sample comprises 35,000 to 45,000 clones, about half of which are singletons, and 5.5% to 7% rests with the top ten. This clone was observed a handful of times. Its antigen is currently unknown. With 4 bases removed from V and 4 bases from J, the gap between germline ends came to 14 bases. CDR1 and CDR2 from the germline V gene are SGHRS and YFSETQ. The CDR3 contains 14 residues. The TCR comes from a man aged 55 to 69 in good health and CMV-seronegative. The genes are TRBV5-1 and TRBJ1-1, with D possibly being TRBD1 (6 bases). Sequenced material: PBMCs. CDR3 residues: CASSPVAGATEAFF. The CDR3 DNA is TGCGCCAGCAGCCCAGTCGCAGGGGCCACTGAAGCTTTCTTT.